This T cell receptor delta chain is from a study of human gamma delta and Vdelta1 T cells. General observations from the study: Delta One T cells were reportedly polyclonal and broadly cytotoxic against acute myeloid leukemia.

Germline V gives CDR1 TSWWSYY, CDR2 QGS. CDR3 length: 22 residues. The V end was cut by 3 bases, the J end by 0 bases, with 32 bases between. Note on this clone: Antigen unknown.

TCRdb re-processed the PCR reads via CATT. This repertoire shows 13,000 or so delta-chain clones, about half found once; its top ten account for more than 1.3%. The sequenced sample was Vdelta1 gamma-delta T cells from blood grown in culture (DOT cells). The V call is TRDV1, the J call TRDJ1; D possibly corresponds to TRDD3 (6 bases). The receptor was derived from a human donor in good health. CDR3 nucleotide sequence: TGTGCTCTTGGGGACCCCGGGGAGAGGGAAGTACTGGGAGGACGGTACACCGATAAACTCATCTTT. It codes for CALGDPGEREVLGGRYTDKLIF.